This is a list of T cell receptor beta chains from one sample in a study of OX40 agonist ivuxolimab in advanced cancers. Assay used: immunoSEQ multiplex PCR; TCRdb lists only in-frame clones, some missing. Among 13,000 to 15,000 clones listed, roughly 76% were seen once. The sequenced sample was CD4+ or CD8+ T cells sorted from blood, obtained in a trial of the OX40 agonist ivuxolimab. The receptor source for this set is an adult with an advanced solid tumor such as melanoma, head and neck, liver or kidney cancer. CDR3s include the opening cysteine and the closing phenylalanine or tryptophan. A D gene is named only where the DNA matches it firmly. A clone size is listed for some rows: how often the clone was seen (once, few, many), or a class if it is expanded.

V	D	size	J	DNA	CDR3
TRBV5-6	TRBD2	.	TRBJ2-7	TGTGCCAGCAGCCTGGCGGGACTAGCGAGGGACGAGCAGTACTTC	CASSLAGLARDEQYF
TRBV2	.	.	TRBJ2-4	TGTGCCAGCAGTGAAGGATGGGGGGGGCTTGGCAAAAACATTCAGTACTTC	CASSEGWGGLGKNIQYF
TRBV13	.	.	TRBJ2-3	TGTGCCAGCAGCTTCCCTTCCTCACGGGCCAAAGATACGCAGTATTTT	CASSFPSSRAKDTQYF
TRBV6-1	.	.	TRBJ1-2	TGTGCCACCGCCCACAGGGATGGCTACACCTTC	CATAHRDGYTF
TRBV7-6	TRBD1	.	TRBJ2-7	TGTGCCAGCAGCTTAGGCACAGGGGCGAGCTACGAGCAGTACTTC	CASSLGTGASYEQYF
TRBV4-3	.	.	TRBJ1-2	TGCGCCAGCAGCCAGCATGCGGGAAACTATGGCTACACCTTC	CASSQHAGNYGYTF
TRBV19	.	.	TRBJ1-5	TGTGCCAGTAGTACTCATCTAGGGCCTCAGCCCCAGCATTTT	CASSTHLGPQPQHF
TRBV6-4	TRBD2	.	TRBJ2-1	TGTGCCAGCAGTGACGGAGCGGGGGGGCCGGGGACGAATGAGCAGTTCTTC	CASSDGAGGPGTNEQFF
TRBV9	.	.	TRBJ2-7	TGTGCCAGCAGCGTAGCCCCCGACCCTGAATACGAGCAGTACTTC	CASSVAPDPEYEQYF
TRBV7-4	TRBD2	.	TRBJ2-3	TGTGCCAGCAGCTTATGCTGGGCGGGGGGAAGCACAGATACGCAGTATTTT	CASSLCWAGGSTDTQYF
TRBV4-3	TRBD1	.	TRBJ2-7	TGCGCCAGCAGCGAAGCCCCGACAGGGTCAGTCTACGAGCAGTACTTC	CASSEAPTGSVYEQYF
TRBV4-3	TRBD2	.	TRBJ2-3	TGCGCCAGCAGCCAAGAAGCTAGCGGGGGGGCCGGAGGAACAGATACGCAGTATTTT	CASSQEASGGAGGTDTQYF
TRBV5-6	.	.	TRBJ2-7	TGTGCCAGCAGCCCCGGACTGGGAATGGCGACCTACGAGCAGTACTTC	CASSPGLGMATYEQYF
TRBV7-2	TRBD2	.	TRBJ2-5	TGTGCCAGCAGCTTGACTAGCGGGGGCCCTGGCCAGTACTTC	CASSLTSGGPGQYF
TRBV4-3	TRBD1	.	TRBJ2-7	TGCGCCAGCAGCCAAGATCGATATGCAGGGGGCTACGAGCAGTACTTC	CASSQDRYAGGYEQYF
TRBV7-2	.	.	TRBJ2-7	TGTGCCAGCAGCTTGGCCCCAACGGGGGAGCAGTACTTC	CASSLAPTGEQYF
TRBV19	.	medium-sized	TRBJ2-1	TGTGCCAGTACCGAAAAACTTAGCTCCTACAATGAGCAGTTCTTC	CASTEKLSSYNEQFF
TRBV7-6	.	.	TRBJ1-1	TGTGCCAGCAGCTTACAATTCGGGAGTGGGCGGACTGAAGCTTTCTTT	CASSLQFGSGRTEAFF
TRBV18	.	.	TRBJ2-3	TGTGCCAGCTCACCGGGACCAACTAGCACAGATACGCAGTATTTT	CASSPGPTSTDTQYF
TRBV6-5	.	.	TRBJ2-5	TGTGCCAGCAAAAGGGAGACCCAGTACTTC	CASKRETQYF
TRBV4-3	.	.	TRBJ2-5	TGCGCCAGCAGCCAAGACAGGGGCCGAATCCAAGAGACCCAGTACTTC	CASSQDRGRIQETQYF
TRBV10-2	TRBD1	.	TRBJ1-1	TGCGCCACCTTTGGGACAGGGCCAATGATGAACACTGAAGCTTTCTTT	CATFGTGPMMNTEAFF
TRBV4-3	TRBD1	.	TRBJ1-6	TGCGCCAGCAGCCAAGATCGAGGACAGGGGATTTATTCACCCCTCCACTTT	CASSQDRGQGIYSPLHF
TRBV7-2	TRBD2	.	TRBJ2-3	TGTGCCAGCAGCTTCATCTTAGCGGGGGGTCACCACACAGATACGCAGTATTTT	CASSFILAGGHHTDTQYF
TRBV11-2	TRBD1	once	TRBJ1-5	TGTGCCAGCAGCCGGACAGGGGGGCATCAGCCCCAGCATTTT	CASSRTGGHQPQHF
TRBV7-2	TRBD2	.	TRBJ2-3	TGTGCCAGCAGCCCCTCTAGTCGGGGGGGCCCCGATACGCAGTATTTT	CASSPSSRGGPDTQYF
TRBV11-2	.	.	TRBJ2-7	TGTGCCAGCAGCCTAACTTCCGGACAGACCTACGAGCAGTACTTC	CASSLTSGQTYEQYF
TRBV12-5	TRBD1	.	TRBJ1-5	TGTGCTAGTGGTTCCACCGGGACAGGGAATCAGCCCCAGCATTTT	CASGSTGTGNQPQHF
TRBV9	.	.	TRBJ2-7	TGTGCCAGCAGCCATCCCCGGGGAGGGGGCCACGAGCAGTACTTC	CASSHPRGGGHEQYF
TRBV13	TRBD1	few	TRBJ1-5	TGTGCCAGCAGCCACAGGGGAACGGGCAATCAGCCCCAGCATTTT	CASSHRGTGNQPQHF
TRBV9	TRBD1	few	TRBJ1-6	TGTGCCAGCAGCGCAGGGGGGGCGAATAATTCACCCCTCCACTTT	CASSAGGANNSPLHF
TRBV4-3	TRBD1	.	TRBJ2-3	TGCGCCAGCAGTCAAGATAGGGACAGGGGGCAAATGGATACGCAGTATTTT	CASSQDRDRGQMDTQYF
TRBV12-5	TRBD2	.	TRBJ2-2	TGTGCTAGTGGCTATGGACTAGCGAACACCGGGGAGCTGTTTTTT	CASGYGLANTGELFF
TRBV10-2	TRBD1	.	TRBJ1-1	TGCGCCTCCGGACAGGGGGCTGAAGCTTTCTTT	CASGQGAEAFF
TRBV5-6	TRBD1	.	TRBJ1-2	TGTGCCAGCAGCTCTGACAGGGTTGGCTACACCTTC	CASSSDRVGYTF
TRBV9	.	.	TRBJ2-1	TGTGCCAGCAGCACCCTAGCAAATGAGCAGTTCTTC	CASSTLANEQFF
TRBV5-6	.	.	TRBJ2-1	TGTGCCAGCAGCTTGGGTGGCTACAATGAGCAGTTCTTC	CASSLGGYNEQFF
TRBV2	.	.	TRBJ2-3	TGTGCCAGCAGTGAATTGGCCGTTACCGCCACAGATACGCAGTATTTT	CASSELAVTATDTQYF
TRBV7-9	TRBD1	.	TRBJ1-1	TGTGCCGGGGGGACAGGTACCCGAGGGACTGAAGCTTTCTTT	CAGGTGTRGTEAFF
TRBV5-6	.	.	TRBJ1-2	TGTGCCAGCAGCGGTGTCATCTATGGCTACACCTTC	CASSGVIYGYTF